This entry concerns a single T cell receptor beta chain. V was cut by 4 bases and J by 2 bases, with 10 bases left in between. The CDR3 has 14 residues. Germline-derived CDR1 and CDR2 are SGDLS and YYNGEE. Libraries were prepared by immunoSEQ multiplex PCR; TCRdb keeps only in-frame clonotypes and omits some of them. This sample has some 75,000 clones, with around 87% found just once. The data stem from a study of OX40 agonist ivuxolimab in advanced cancers. The specimen was CD4+ or CD8+ T cells sorted from blood, collected in a trial of the OX40 agonist ivuxolimab. The receptor comes from an adult with an advanced solid tumor such as melanoma, head and neck, liver or kidney cancer. The V gene is TRBV9, the J gene TRBJ1-3; D uncertain. The chain's CDR3 is CASSPPAPGNTIYF. The CDR3 DNA is TGTGCCAGCAGCCCCCCGGCGCCTGGAAACACCATATATTTT.